One sample yielded the 22 T cell receptor beta chains listed below, sequenced in a study of T cells in localized non-small cell lung cancer. Some clones are missing from TCRdb's copy, which holds only in-frame ones; the method was immunoSEQ multiplex PCR. The sample holds under 3,000 clones, around two fifths seen once. This material consisted of lung tumor tissue, taken before any cancer treatment. The receptors were gathered from a male donor older than 55 with stage I squamous cell lung carcinoma.

The gene calls are TRBV19 and TRBJ2-7; a possible D gene is TRBD1 (6 bases). V dropped 5 bases and J dropped 0 bases, with 11 bases sitting between them. The CDR3 runs 14 residues. The germline V gene has CDR1 LNHDA and CDR2 SQIVND (reference sequence). This chain's CDR3 is CASSGQRSSYEQYF. CDR3 coding DNA: TGTGCCAGTAGTGGACAGAGGAGCTCCTACGAGCAGTACTTC.

CDR3 region: CASSFKFGDTEAFF. The CDR3 DNA is TGCGCCAGCAGCTTTAAATTTGGAGACACTGAAGCTTTCTTT. V and J are TRBV5-1 and TRBJ1-1, with D unclear. The CDR3 has 14 residues. Trimming left V 2 bases short and J 3 bases short, with 11 bases between. Germline V gives CDR1 SGHRS, CDR2 YFSETQ.

By proportion, this clone is medium-sized. CDR3 sequence (DNA): TGTGCCAGCAGCTCTATGGGGGACAGGCTCTCTGGAAACACCATATATTTT. As protein: CASSSMGDRLSGNTIYF. The rearrangement links TRBV11-3 to TRBJ1-3, with 8 positions matching TRBD1. The CDR3 is 17 residues long. Unmatched junction bases numbered 8, after V lost 4 bases and J lost 0 bases. Looked up from germline, CDR1 is SGHNT and CDR2 is YENEEA.

The V and J genes are TRBV30 and TRBJ2-7; TRBD2 matches at 9 bases. V lost 1 base and J lost 6; bases outside the gene matches: 7. CDR1 GTSNPN and CDR2 SVGIG come from the germline V gene (reference sequence). This CDR3 is 14 amino acids long. The DNA for the CDR3 is TGTGCCTGGAGTGCGCGGGGGGGCCGGGTCGAGCAGTACTTC. Amino acid sequence: CAWSARGGRVEQYF.

There are a few counts of this clone. The V call is TRBV6-8, the J call TRBJ2-6; no clear D. The CDR3 has 15 amino acids. Germline V gene data show CDR1 as MNHGY and CDR2 as SAAAGT. V gave up 4 bases and J gave up 4 bases, with 11 bases separating them. CDR3 bases: TGTGCCAGCAGTTTACGAGGCGACGGGGCCAACGTCCTGACTTTC. Amino acids: CASSLRGDGANVLTF.

This clone was seen a handful of times. One end of the junction fails to match germline, which may point to a read error. This sequence joins TRBV6-8 and TRBJ1-1; D is perhaps TRBD1 (5 bases). The CDR3 runs 13 residues. Per the germline V gene, CDR1 is MNHGY and CDR2 is SAAAGT. CDR3 in DNA: TGTGCCATCAGTCAAACAGGTGGCACTGAAGCTTTCTTT. It codes for CAISQTGGTEAFF.

The rearrangement joins TRBV19 to TRBJ1-1, with unresolved D. In germline, CDR1 is LNHDA, CDR2 SQIVND (reference sequence). The V gene lost 3 bases and the J gene lost 1 base, with 12 bases spanning the gap. This CDR3 is built from 15 residues. DNA of the CDR3: TGTGCCAGTAGTATCCTAAGGGCTACGAACACTGAAGCTTTCTTT. Translating it yields CASSILRATNTEAFF.

This sequence joins TRBV11-3 and TRBJ1-4; D gene unclear. Germline-derived CDR1 and CDR2 are SGHNT and YENEEA. The CDR3 has 14 amino acids. V gave up 3 bases and J gave up 10 bases, with 15 bases separating them. CDR3 sequence reads: CASSLRTGSAKLFF. In DNA form, the CDR3 reads TGTGCCAGCAGCTTGAGGACGGGAAGTGCAAAACTGTTTTTT.

V and J are TRBV19 and TRBJ1-5, with TRBD1 identical over 9 bases. The CDR3 length is 15 residues. The trim removed 3 bases at V and 6 bases at J, leaving 6 bases unmatched. The germline V gene encodes CDR1 LNHDA and CDR2 SQIVND (reference sequence). CDR3 nucleotide sequence: TGTGCCAGTAGTATCCCCGGGACAGGGTCTCAGCCCCAGCATTTT. This sequence encodes CASSIPGTGSQPQHF.

V and J are TRBV18 and TRBJ2-7; the D is unclear. V lost 4 bases, J lost 2 bases, and 12 bases lay in between. The CDR3 runs 14 residues. Germline CDR1 KGHSH, CDR2 LQKENI. The CDR3 reads CASSLSGRPYEQYF. In nucleotides, the CDR3 is TGTGCCAGCTCACTCTCGGGTCGCCCCTACGAGCAGTACTTC. Based on the CDR3 plus reference TRBV18 and TRBJ2-7, the full variable domain is NAGVMQNPRHLVRRRGQEARLRCSPMKGHSHVYWYRQLPEEGLKFMVYLQKENIIDESGMPKERFSAEFPKEGPSILRIQQVVRGDSAAYFCASSLSGRPYEQYFGPGTRLTVT.

The table lists this clone with a few counts. The V and J genes are TRBV6-8 and TRBJ2-7, with D unresolved. The V gene lost 4 bases and the J gene lost 3 bases, with 16 bases spanning the gap. Germline V lookup: CDR1 MNHGY, CDR2 SAAAGT. There are 15 residues in the CDR3. DNA of the CDR3: TGTGCCAGCAGTTTAGGGTACGAAGCCGGCTACGAGCAGTACTTC. Its protein product is CASSLGYEAGYEQYF.

This clone has a handful of counts. V is TRBV6-8 and J is TRBJ1-2; maybe TRBD1 (6 bases). The V gene's germline CDR1 is MNHGY and CDR2 SAAAGT. The V gene lost 10 bases and the J gene lost 1 base, with 13 bases spanning the gap. The CDR3 totals 13 residues. CDR3 nucleotide sequence: TGTGCCATCAGACCGGACAGTAACTATGGCTACACCTTC. Its translation: CAIRPDSNYGYTF.

The chain is built from TRBV11-3 and TRBJ1-1; D is unresolved. The V end lost 4 bases, the J end lost 3 bases, and 15 bases lay between the germline ends. Per the germline V gene, CDR1 is SGHNT and CDR2 is YENEEA. The CDR3 spans 15 residues. The chain's CDR3 is CASSSDPSVYTEAFF. In DNA form, the CDR3 reads TGTGCCAGCAGCTCTGACCCTTCGGTGTACACTGAAGCTTTCTTT.

The chain couples TRBV9 to TRBJ2-3; D unclear. The CDR3 contains 15 residues. From germline, CDR1 is SGDLS and CDR2 YYNGEE. With 0 bases removed from V and 1 base from J, the gap between germline ends came to 9 bases. CDR3 protein: CASSVVSDGTDTQYF. CDR3 bases: TGTGCCAGCAGCGTAGTTTCCGATGGCACAGATACGCAGTATTTT.

The V gene is TRBV9, the J gene TRBJ1-3; D is ambiguous. This CDR3 comprises 13 residues. The germline CDR1 and CDR2 sequences are SGDLS and YYNGEE. The ends were cut back, 5 bases at V and 4 bases at J, with 10 bases in the middle. The CDR3 loop is CASSLAEGNTIYF. The CDR3 coding sequence is TGTGCCAGCAGTTTAGCCGAAGGAAACACCATATATTTT.

The V gene is TRBV18, the J gene TRBJ2-3; no definite D call. The CDR3 has 12 amino acids. The V gene's germline CDR1 is KGHSH and CDR2 LQKENI. V lost 5 bases and J 0 bases, leaving 3 bases between the germline ends. In nucleotides, the CDR3 is TGTGCCAGCTCAACCAGCACAGATACGCAGTATTTT. Its protein is CASSTSTDTQYF.

This chain uses TRBV29-1 with TRBJ2-2; D is unresolved. The germline V gene encodes CDR1 SQVTM and CDR2 ANQGSEA. V gave up 5 bases and J gave up 5 bases, with 15 bases separating them. This CDR3 region has 14 residues. The CDR3 DNA follows: TGCAGCGTTTTAGGGTCGGCAGCAACCGGGGAGCTGTTTTTT. Translated: CSVLGSAATGELFF.

By share of the sample, this clone is medium-sized (0.01 to 0.1%). The CDR3 sequence is CASSEGKNQPQHF. The CDR3 DNA reads as TGTGCCAGCAGTGAAGGTAAAAATCAGCCCCAGCATTTT. The chain has TRBV6-1 and TRBJ1-5; D is undetermined. Deletions cut 1 base from V and 4 bases from J, with 5 bases between. CDR3 size: 13 residues. Germline V CDR1 and CDR2: MNHNS, SASEGT.

The chain uses TRBV30 and TRBJ1-6; 9 nucleotides line up with TRBD1. The germline V gene encodes CDR1 GTSNPN and CDR2 SVGIG (reference sequence). This CDR3 is built from 14 residues. V lost 0 bases and J lost 7; bases outside the gene matches: 1. The CDR3 is CAWSVGQGNSPLHF. The CDR3 DNA sequence: TGTGCCTGGAGTGTGGGACAGGGAAATTCACCCCTCCACTTT.

This clone was picked up a small number of times. CDR3 nucleotide sequence: TGCGCCAGCAGCTTGGAGGGCGGGGGCTGGAATGGCTACACCTTC. Residues: CASSLEGGGWNGYTF. V gene TRBV5-1 combines with J gene TRBJ1-2; weak D call: TRBD1 (6 bases). The germline gives CDR1 SGHRS, CDR2 YFSETQ. The CDR3 loop spans 15 amino acids. Trimming removed 0 bases at V and 6 bases at J, with 15 bases between.

V and J are TRBV5-1 and TRBJ2-7; possible D gene TRBD2, 5 bases. Germline V gene sequence: CDR1 SGHRS, CDR2 YFSETQ. The CDR3 has 15 amino acids. Trimming took off 5 bases at V and 7 bases at J, with 22 bases between the two ends. The CDR3 DNA reads as TGCGCCAGCAGTCTCCCTAGCAGCCGCATATTTGAGCAGTACTTC. Amino acid sequence: CASSLPSSRIFEQYF.

The chain links TRBV9 to TRBJ1-4, with D uncertain. V lost 1 base and J lost 0, with 4 bases in between. Germline V CDR1 and CDR2: SGDLS, YYNGEE. CDR3 size: 14 residues. CDR3 coding DNA: TGTGCCAGCAGCGTAAACCCAACTAATGAAAAACTGTTTTTT. It is translated as CASSVNPTNEKLFF.